This is a list of T cell receptor beta chains from one sample in a study of T cells in Graves' hyperthyroidism and ophthalmopathy. Each CDR3 protein gets one entry after TCRdb re-called the multiplex PCR reads with MiXCR. The table has 400,000 to 600,000 distinct CDR3 sequences, around 20% seen once. Sequencing used blood. Receptors originate from a man between 18 and 35 years old with Graves' hyperthyroidism. Both conserved end residues are part of each CDR3. A D gene is named only where the DNA matches it firmly. Clone size appears in some rows only: once, few, many, or a class for an expanded clone.

v_call	clone_size	d_call	j_call	cdr3_aa	cdr3_nt
TRBV20-1	.	TRBD1	TRBJ1-3	CSAMTGMGNTIYF	TGCAGTGCTATGACAGGGATGGGAAACACCATATATTTT
TRBV6-1	.	TRBD1	TRBJ2-5	CASSDYGTGGAETQYF	TGTGCCAGCAGTGACTACGGGACAGGGGGCGCGGAGACCCAGTACTTC
TRBV25-1	many	.	TRBJ2-7	CASSECEGPYEQYF	TGTGCCAGCAGTGAATGCGAGGGACCCTACGAGCAGTACTTC
TRBV12-3/TRBV12-4	.	.	TRBJ1-1	CASSTDITESFF	TGTGCCAGCAGCACGGACATCACTGAATCTTTCTTT
TRBV6-2/TRBV6-3	many	.	TRBJ1-6	CASSYSPQGKSSYNSPLHF	TGTGCCAGCAGTTACTCGCCCCAGGGGAAGAGCTCCTATAATTCACCCCTCCACTTT
TRBV7-9	many	.	TRBJ2-7	CASSLEGGVYEQYF	TGTGCCAGCAGCTTAGAAGGAGGAGTGTACGAGCAGTACTTC
TRBV6-1	.	TRBD1	TRBJ1-5	CASSEVQGNPLNQPQHF	TGTGCCAGCAGTGAAGTACAGGGGAACCCCCTCAATCAGCCCCAGCATTTT
TRBV19	many	TRBD1	TRBJ2-7	CASSIGQGSYEQYF	TGTGCCAGTAGTATCGGACAGGGCTCCTACGAGCAGTACTTC
TRBV7-8	many	.	TRBJ1-2	CASSLDFSGGYTF	TGTGCCAGCAGCCTGGACTTTTCTGGTGGCTACACCTTC
TRBV6-1	.	.	TRBJ2-6	CASSDIGSLGANVLPF	TGTGCCAGCAGTGATATTGGATCCCTAGGGGCCAACGTCCTGCCTTTC
TRBV6-1	.	.	TRBJ1-1	CASGPHLGTEAFF	TGTGCCAGCGGACCACATCTGGGAACTGAAGCTTTCTTT
TRBV18	few	.	TRBJ2-7	CASSPRQGGNEQYF	TGTGCCAGCTCACCGCGACAGGGAGGGAACGAGCAGTACTTC
TRBV11-1	.	TRBD2	TRBJ2-3	CASSLLAGSRDTQYF	TGTGCCAGCAGCTTACTAGCGGGGTCCAGGGATACGCAGTATTTT
TRBV2	many	TRBD1	TRBJ2-7	CASSVTRTGSEQYF	TGTGCCAGCAGTGTCACCCGGACAGGGTCCGAGCAGTACTTC
TRBV12-3/TRBV12-4	.	.	TRBJ1-1	CASSLDMWLTEAFF	TGTGCCAGCAGTTTGGATATGTGGCTAACTGAAGCTTTCTTT
TRBV7-2	.	.	TRBJ2-7	CASSSKGADYEQYF	TGTGCCAGCAGCTCGAAAGGGGCCGACTACGAGCAGTACTTC
TRBV9	.	.	TRBJ2-3	CASSVVEDTQYF	TGTGCCAGCAGCGTAGTTGAGGATACGCAGTATTTT
TRBV30	many	.	TRBJ1-1	CAQSVNTEAFF	TGTGCCCAATCAGTGAACACTGAAGCTTTCTTT
TRBV12-3/TRBV12-4	many	.	TRBJ1-5	CASSFKVNQPQHF	TGTGCCAGCAGTTTTAAGGTCAATCAGCCCCAGCATTTT
TRBV15	many	TRBD1	TRBJ1-1	CAIQGQMNTEAFF	TGTGCCATCCAGGGACAGATGAACACTGAAGCTTTCTTT
TRBV18	few	.	TRBJ2-7	CASSPGSGVYEQYF	TGTGCCAGCTCACCGGGTTCAGGTGTCTACGAGCAGTACTTC
TRBV28	many	.	TRBJ2-7	CASSLTVMGPSYEQYF	TGTGCCAGCAGTTTAACGGTAATGGGGCCTTCCTACGAGCAGTACTTC
TRBV4-1	many	.	TRBJ1-1	CASSQGPGDEAFF	TGCGCCAGCAGCCAAGGTCCAGGGGACGAAGCTTTCTTT
TRBV12-3/TRBV12-4	many	TRBD2	TRBJ2-5	CASTEGASGKQTQYF	TGTGCCAGCACTGAGGGGGCTAGCGGGAAACAGACCCAGTACTTC
TRBV30	few	.	TRBJ2-2	CAWWVPGELFF	TGTGCCTGGTGGGTCCCCGGGGAGCTGTTTTTT
TRBV5-1	.	.	TRBJ2-5	CASSLTGISVETQYF	TGCGCCAGCAGCTTAACAGGGATATCGGTGGAGACCCAGTACTTC
TRBV6-2/TRBV6-3	few	TRBD2	TRBJ2-2	CASRRGESNTGELFF	TGTGCCAGCCGGCGGGGGGAATCGAACACCGGGGAGCTGTTTTTT
TRBV6-1	many	TRBD1	TRBJ2-7	CASRDRVNEQYF	TGTGCCAGCCGGGACAGGGTGAACGAGCAGTACTTC
TRBV6-1	.	.	TRBJ1-5	CASRPKRNQPQHF	TGTGCCAGCAGGCCAAAGAGGAATCAGCCCCAGCATTTT
TRBV20-1	.	.	TRBJ2-5	CSASYGTMWSRDQETQYF	TGCAGTGCTAGTTATGGGACGATGTGGAGTAGGGACCAAGAGACCCAGTACTTC
TRBV20-1	many	.	TRBJ1-5	CSAITRGNQPQHF	TGCAGTGCTATAACCAGGGGCAATCAGCCCCAGCATTTT
TRBV6-5	many	.	TRBJ2-7	CASSYWGTPTDEQYF	TGTGCCAGCAGTTACTGGGGGACGCCTACTGACGAGCAGTACTTC
TRBV30	.	.	TRBJ1-1	CAWGLTNTEAFF	TGTGCCTGGGGACTAACTAACACTGAAGCTTTCTTT
TRBV11-3	.	.	TRBJ1-3	CASSLRSASGNTIYF	TGTGCCAGCAGCTTACGCAGTGCCTCTGGAAACACCATATATTTT
TRBV11-1	many	.	TRBJ2-4	CASSSAPKNIQYF	TGTGCCAGCAGCTCCGCCCCCAAAAACATTCAGTACTTC
TRBV28	many	TRBD1	TRBJ2-7	CVTGNLHEQYF	TGTGTGACAGGGAACCTCCACGAGCAGTACTTC
TRBV6-1	.	.	TRBJ2-2	CASRAGTDTGELFF	TGTGCCAGCAGGGCCGGGACGGACACCGGGGAGCTGTTTTTT
TRBV20-1	.	TRBD1	TRBJ2-5	CSASGRGETQYF	TGCAGTGCTAGCGGCAGGGGGGAGACCCAGTACTTC
TRBV25-1	many	.	TRBJ1-6	CASTRAGKNSPLHF	TGTGCCAGCACAAGGGCCGGGAAGAATTCACCCCTCCACTTT